The T cell receptor (beta chain) described here comes from a study of cytomegalovirus exposure and HLA in healthy donors. Study-level points and caveats: Researchers counted some 150 TCR beta chains as cytomegalovirus-associated. Cytomegalovirus status was reportedly diagnosed by the classifier with high specificity and sensitivity. Subsequent analysis showed first-cohort TCR clusters tending to co-occur in 95 to 150 validation repertoires.

In this sample, this clone turned up once. Antigen unknown. The donors were members of the validation cohort, which comprised under 150 subjects and was separate from the first cohort of 600 to 800 subjects. TCRdb keeps only in-frame clones here, not all; method: immunoSEQ multiplex PCR. The sample contains about 360,000 clones, approximately 90% of which appear only once. CDR3 length: 14 residues. Germline V gene lookup returns CDR1 SEHNR and CDR2 FQNEAQ (reference sequence). V lost 3 bases and J lost 6; bases outside the gene matches: 5. The rearrangement joins TRBV7-9 to TRBJ2-7; 10 bases align to TRBD1. The clonotype comes from a woman aged 18-29 years in good health and CMV-seronegative. Material for sequencing was PBMCs. CDR3 DNA: TGTGCCAGCAGCTTCGCCGGGACAGGGGCCGAGCAGTACTTC. This encodes CASSFAGTGAEQYF. The full variable domain, in which reference TRBV7-9 and TRBJ2-7 provide the parts outside the CDR3, is DTGVSQNPRHKITKRGQNVTFRCDPISEHNRLYWYRQTLGQGPEFLTYFQNEAQLEKSRLLSDRFSAERPKGSFSTLEIQRTEQGDSAMYLCASSFAGTGAEQYFGPGTRLTVT.